This is a list of T cell receptor beta chains from one sample in a study of siplizumab effects on memory and regulatory T cells. Sequencing was performed with immunoSEQ multiplex PCR; in TCRdb, only in-frame clones are kept and a portion is missing. This table holds approximately 100,000 clones, 90% to 95% found once. The sequencing input was Tregs sorted from blood. The receptors here all came from a human donor in good health. The CDR3 runs from the conserved cysteine through the conserved F or W. A D gene is named only where the DNA matches it firmly. Rows give clone size only sometimes, using once, few, many, or a class for an expanded clone.

CDR3 protein,CDR3 DNA,D gene,J gene,V gene,clone size,CDR3 length
CAILSGTGSNYGYTF,TGCGCCATCTTGTCGGGGACAGGGTCTAACTATGGCTACACCTTC,TRBD1,TRBJ1-2,TRBV10-2,NA,15
CASSELTGVTDTQYF,TGCGCCAGCAGTGAGCTGACAGGGGTCACAGATACGCAGTATTTT,TRBD1,TRBJ2-3,TRBV10-2,NA,15
CASSPRGGTGGEQYF,TGTGCCAGCAGCCCCCGCGGGGGGACAGGGGGCGAGCAGTACTTC,TRBD1,TRBJ2-7,TRBV9,NA,15
CASSLSGGWVNTEAFF,TGTGCCAGCAGTTTATCAGGGGGCTGGGTGAACACTGAAGCTTTCTTT,TRBD1,TRBJ1-1,TRBV27,NA,16
CASSQEGQIFYGYTF,TGTGCCAGCAGCCAAGAGGGACAGATATTCTATGGCTACACCTTC,TRBD1,TRBJ1-2,TRBV4-2,few,15
CASSQVSQAYEQYF,TGCGCCAGCAGCCAAGTAAGTCAAGCCTACGAGCAGTACTTC,NA,TRBJ2-7,TRBV4-1,once,14
CASSGTGTGFEKLFF,TGCGCCAGCAGCGGGACCGGGACAGGGTTTGAAAAACTGTTTTTT,TRBD1,TRBJ1-4,TRBV5-1,NA,15
CASSPLRAGGNQPQHF,TGTGCCAGCTCACCACTCCGAGCAGGGGGCAATCAGCCCCAGCATTTT,NA,TRBJ1-5,TRBV18,NA,16
CASAGQGYLTEAFF,TGTGCCAGCGCGGGACAGGGGTATCTTACTGAAGCTTTCTTT,TRBD1,TRBJ1-1,TRBV2,NA,14
CASSIHFRGSGANVLTF,TGTGCCAGTAGTATCCATTTCAGGGGCTCTGGGGCCAACGTCCTGACTTTC,NA,TRBJ2-6,TRBV19,NA,17
CASSKARRQGAYYEQYF,TGTGCCAGCAGCAAAGCAAGGAGGCAGGGGGCTTACTACGAGCAGTACTTC,NA,TRBJ2-7,TRBV21-1,NA,17
CASSLQGAGIDEQFF,TGCGCCAGCAGCTTACAGGGGGCAGGCATCGATGAGCAGTTCTTC,TRBD1,TRBJ2-1,TRBV5-1,NA,15
CASSHDRTYEQYF,TGTGCCAGCAGCCACGACAGGACCTACGAGCAGTACTTC,NA,TRBJ2-7,TRBV5-4,NA,13
CASTDPDSPARGYEQYF,TGTGCCAGCACCGACCCCGACAGTCCGGCGAGGGGATACGAGCAGTACTTC,NA,TRBJ2-7,TRBV7-4,NA,17
CASVNGGFLNTEAFF,TGTGCCAGCGTTAACGGGGGATTCTTGAACACTGAAGCTTTCTTT,NA,TRBJ1-1,TRBV28,NA,15
CASSQGPRVRQETQYF,TGCGCCAGCAGCCAGGGGCCCCGGGTTCGCCAAGAGACCCAGTACTTC,NA,TRBJ2-5,TRBV4-1,once,16
CSVGKKGGLIGEQFF,TGCAGCGTTGGGAAGAAGGGAGGGCTTATCGGTGAGCAGTTCTTC,TRBD2,TRBJ2-1,TRBV29-1,NA,15
CASSYSGQGTDTQYF,TGTGCCAGCAGTTACTCGGGACAGGGGACAGATACGCAGTATTTT,TRBD1,TRBJ2-3,TRBV6-6,once,15
CASSLARELGNIQYF,TGTGCCAGCAGCTTGGCGAGGGAACTCGGAAACATTCAGTACTTC,NA,TRBJ2-4,TRBV5-4,NA,15
CASSVEPGKRDTQYF,TGTGCCAGCAGCGTAGAACCGGGAAAGAGAGATACGCAGTATTTT,NA,TRBJ2-3,TRBV9,few,15
CASSQRRTGLEQYF,TGTGCCAGCAGCCAACGCCGGACAGGGCTCGAGCAGTACTTC,TRBD1,TRBJ2-7,TRBV14,few,14
CASSPRPGGDYGYTF,TGTGCCAGCTCACCACGGCCAGGGGGCGACTATGGCTACACCTTC,TRBD1,TRBJ1-2,TRBV18,NA,15
CASSLRVRLRRSYDGNTIYF,TGTGCCAGCAGTTTACGCGTTAGGTTAAGACGGAGCTACGATGGAAACACCATATATTTT,NA,TRBJ1-3,TRBV27,NA,20
CASSLDMKAYEQYF,TGTGCCAGCAGCTTAGACATGAAGGCCTACGAGCAGTACTTC,NA,TRBJ2-7,TRBV7-9,NA,14
CASRKGLAYEQYF,TGTGCCAGCAGAAAAGGCCTTGCCTACGAGCAGTACTTC,NA,TRBJ2-7,TRBV6-6,NA,13
CASSFPGTYNEQFF,TGTGCCAGCAGCTTTCCAGGGACCTACAATGAGCAGTTCTTC,NA,TRBJ2-1,TRBV7-9,NA,14
CASSYQGRIGELFF,TGTGCCAGCAGTTACCAAGGCCGGATCGGGGAGCTGTTTTTT,NA,TRBJ2-2,TRBV6-6,NA,14
CASSGGPLHFGNTEAFF,TGTGCCAGCAGTGGTGGGCCCCTCCATTTTGGGAACACTGAAGCTTTCTTT,NA,TRBJ1-1,TRBV5-6,NA,17
CATMANTGGKGYTF,TGTGCCACCATGGCTAATACAGGGGGCAAAGGCTACACCTTC,TRBD1,TRBJ1-2,TRBV15,NA,14
CASSEGFIYYEQYF,TGTGCCAGCAGTGAGGGTTTTATATATTACGAGCAGTACTTC,NA,TRBJ2-7,TRBV2,NA,14
CASSQLAGATDTQYF,TGTGCCAGCAGCCAACTAGCGGGGGCCACAGATACGCAGTATTTT,TRBD2,TRBJ2-3,TRBV9,NA,15